This is a list of T cell receptor beta chains from one sample in a study of cytomegalovirus exposure and HLA in healthy donors. Assay: immunoSEQ multiplex PCR; the TCRdb copy retains only in-frame clones and omits some. The data contain almost 90,000 clones, about 85% of them singletons. Specimen: PBMCs. These receptor sequences come from a man aged 40-49 years in good health and CMV-seropositive. Each CDR3 is given with its conserved first and last residue. The order of the fields is V gene, clone size, D gene, J gene, CDR3 DNA, CDR3 protein. D genes are given only for firm matches. Clone size is given for some rows only: seen once, a few or many times, or a class if the clone is expanded.

V gene: TRBV19
clone size: NA
D gene: TRBD2
J gene: TRBJ2-4
CDR3 DNA: TGTGCCAGTAGTATCATTGCTAGCGGTGGCCAAGCCAAAAACATTCAGTACTTC
CDR3 protein: CASSIIASGGQAKNIQYF

V gene: TRBV6-1
clone size: few
D gene: TRBD2
J gene: TRBJ2-3
CDR3 DNA: TGTGCCAGCAGAGAAGTGGGAGCGGGAAGCACAGATACGCAGTATTTT
CDR3 protein: CASREVGAGSTDTQYF

V gene: TRBV5-1
clone size: NA
D gene: TRBD1
J gene: TRBJ1-5
CDR3 DNA: TGCGCCAGCAGCTCGGGACAGGGTAATCAGCCCCAGCATTTT
CDR3 protein: CASSSGQGNQPQHF

V gene: TRBV6-1
clone size: NA
D gene: NA
J gene: TRBJ2-7
CDR3 DNA: TGTGCCAGCAGCCCCGGACAGCACTACGAGCAGTACTTC
CDR3 protein: CASSPGQHYEQYF

V gene: TRBV6-5
clone size: NA
D gene: TRBD1
J gene: TRBJ2-7
CDR3 DNA: TGTGCCAGCGGACAAGGGGGCCCCTACGAGCAGTACTTC
CDR3 protein: CASGQGGPYEQYF

V gene: TRBV5-5
clone size: NA
D gene: TRBD2
J gene: TRBJ2-3
CDR3 DNA: TGTGCCAGCAGCCAAGAACCGGGACTAGCGGGGAGGGGTGATACGCAGTATTTT
CDR3 protein: CASSQEPGLAGRGDTQYF

V gene: TRBV19
clone size: NA
D gene: TRBD2
J gene: TRBJ2-5
CDR3 DNA: TGTGCCAGTAGTAAAAAGGGACTAGCGGATTTGCAAGAGACCCAGTACTTC
CDR3 protein: CASSKKGLADLQETQYF

V gene: TRBV10-1
clone size: NA
D gene: NA
J gene: TRBJ2-1
CDR3 DNA: TGCGCCAGCAGTGGACAGTCCTGGGATGAGCAGTTCTTC
CDR3 protein: CASSGQSWDEQFF

V gene: TRBV7-2
clone size: NA
D gene: TRBD1
J gene: TRBJ2-7
CDR3 DNA: TGTGCCAGCAGCTTAGTGGACAGGGCCAACGAGCAGTACTTC
CDR3 protein: CASSLVDRANEQYF

V gene: TRBV2
clone size: NA
D gene: NA
J gene: TRBJ1-1
CDR3 DNA: TGTGCCAGCACGGGGACTGAAGCTTTCTTT
CDR3 protein: CASTGTEAFF

V gene: TRBV25-1
clone size: few
D gene: TRBD1
J gene: TRBJ2-7
CDR3 DNA: TGTGCCAGCAGTGAATCCGGACAGGGGGGCGAGCAGTACTTC
CDR3 protein: CASSESGQGGEQYF

V gene: TRBV19
clone size: NA
D gene: TRBD1
J gene: TRBJ1-1
CDR3 DNA: TGTGCCAGTAGGTCCGGGACAGTTAACACTGAAGCTTTCTTT
CDR3 protein: CASRSGTVNTEAFF

V gene: TRBV18
clone size: NA
D gene: NA
J gene: TRBJ2-7
CDR3 DNA: TGTGCCAGCTCACCCCGGACAGCATCTTACTACGAGCAGTACTTC
CDR3 protein: CASSPRTASYYEQYF

V gene: TRBV28
clone size: NA
D gene: TRBD1
J gene: TRBJ1-2
CDR3 DNA: TGTGCCAGCAGTTATGGGACAGGGGTTTATGGCTACACCTTC
CDR3 protein: CASSYGTGVYGYTF

V gene: TRBV19
clone size: NA
D gene: TRBD1
J gene: TRBJ2-3
CDR3 DNA: TGTGCCAGTAGTCCTCTCGCGACAGGGTATACAGATACGCAGTATTTT
CDR3 protein: CASSPLATGYTDTQYF

V gene: TRBV7-8
clone size: NA
D gene: TRBD1
J gene: TRBJ1-5
CDR3 DNA: TGTGCCAGCAGCCCACGGGACAGGGACTCCTATAGCAATCAGCCCCAGCATTTT
CDR3 protein: CASSPRDRDSYSNQPQHF

V gene: TRBV6-5
clone size: NA
D gene: NA
J gene: TRBJ1-3
CDR3 DNA: TGTGCCAGCAGTTACGGCAGGGCCTCTGGAAACACCATATATTTT
CDR3 protein: CASSYGRASGNTIYF

V gene: TRBV29-1
clone size: NA
D gene: NA
J gene: TRBJ2-3
CDR3 DNA: TGCAGCGTTGGGACAACCACAGATACGCAGTATTTT
CDR3 protein: CSVGTTTDTQYF

V gene: TRBV27
clone size: NA
D gene: TRBD2
J gene: TRBJ2-1
CDR3 DNA: TGTGCCAGCAGTTCCTCCACCGGGACTAGCGGGGTAGAGCAGTTCTTC
CDR3 protein: CASSSSTGTSGVEQFF

V gene: TRBV5-6
clone size: once
D gene: TRBD2
J gene: TRBJ2-1
CDR3 DNA: TGTGCCAGCAGCTTGGGTCTAGCGGGGGGAATTACCTACAATGAGCAGTTCTTC
CDR3 protein: CASSLGLAGGITYNEQFF

V gene: TRBV29-1
clone size: NA
D gene: NA
J gene: TRBJ1-1
CDR3 DNA: TGCAGCGTTGAAGACCCTCGGGGGTGGAACACTGAAGCTTTCTTT
CDR3 protein: CSVEDPRGWNTEAFF

V gene: TRBV14
clone size: NA
D gene: NA
J gene: TRBJ1-1
CDR3 DNA: TGTGCCAGCAGCCAAGATACAGGACCGAACACTGAAGCTTTCTTT
CDR3 protein: CASSQDTGPNTEAFF

V gene: TRBV5-4
clone size: NA
D gene: NA
J gene: TRBJ1-6
CDR3 DNA: TGTGCCAGCAGCTTGGGACAGGCGAGCTCCTATAATTCACCCCTCCACTTT
CDR3 protein: CASSLGQASSYNSPLHF

V gene: TRBV6-1
clone size: NA
D gene: NA
J gene: TRBJ1-1
CDR3 DNA: TGTGCCAGCAGTGATTTTTTTAAGGCGCACAGCACTGAAGCTTTCTTT
CDR3 protein: CASSDFFKAHSTEAFF

V gene: TRBV12-5
clone size: NA
D gene: NA
J gene: TRBJ1-1
CDR3 DNA: TGTGCTAGTGGTTTCGGTACGAACACTGAAGCTTTCTTT
CDR3 protein: CASGFGTNTEAFF

V gene: TRBV2
clone size: few
D gene: TRBD2
J gene: TRBJ2-3
CDR3 DNA: TGTGCCAGCGGGGAACAAGCGGGGGGTACAGATACGCAGTATTTT
CDR3 protein: CASGEQAGGTDTQYF

V gene: TRBV4-2
clone size: NA
D gene: NA
J gene: TRBJ2-5
CDR3 DNA: TGTGCCAGCAGCCAAGGTACAGGGAGAAAGACCCAGTACTTC
CDR3 protein: CASSQGTGRKTQYF

V gene: TRBV6-1
clone size: NA
D gene: TRBD1
J gene: TRBJ1-2
CDR3 DNA: TGTGCCAGCAGGACAGGGGGGTATGGCTACACCTTC
CDR3 protein: CASRTGGYGYTF

V gene: TRBV11-2
clone size: NA
D gene: TRBD1
J gene: TRBJ2-3
CDR3 DNA: TGTGCCAGCAGCTTAGAAGGGGGCCCAGATACGCAGTATTTT
CDR3 protein: CASSLEGGPDTQYF

V gene: TRBV14
clone size: once
D gene: TRBD1
J gene: TRBJ2-7
CDR3 DNA: TGTGCCAGCAGCCTCGGGGTAGGGGGCCACGAGCAGTACTTC
CDR3 protein: CASSLGVGGHEQYF

V gene: TRBV5-6
clone size: NA
D gene: NA
J gene: TRBJ1-3
CDR3 DNA: TGTGCCAGCAGCTCGGCAGGGTTATCCGGAAACACCATATATTTT
CDR3 protein: CASSSAGLSGNTIYF

V gene: TRBV9
clone size: NA
D gene: TRBD2
J gene: TRBJ2-1
CDR3 DNA: TGTGCCAGCAGCGTAGGGCTAGCGGGGGGGCCCAATGAGCAGTTCTTC
CDR3 protein: CASSVGLAGGPNEQFF

V gene: TRBV28
clone size: few
D gene: NA
J gene: TRBJ1-1
CDR3 DNA: TGTGCCAGCAGTCATAAAAGGGGTAGCACTGAAGCTTTCTTT
CDR3 protein: CASSHKRGSTEAFF

V gene: TRBV7-3
clone size: few
D gene: TRBD1
J gene: TRBJ1-1
CDR3 DNA: TGTGCCAGCAGCCCAGCAGGGGGCCCGAACACTGAAGCTTTCTTT
CDR3 protein: CASSPAGGPNTEAFF

V gene: TRBV19
clone size: once
D gene: NA
J gene: TRBJ2-1
CDR3 DNA: TGTGCCAGTAGTATTAGCTCCTACAATGAGCAGTTCTTC
CDR3 protein: CASSISSYNEQFF

V gene: TRBV11-3
clone size: once
D gene: NA
J gene: TRBJ2-3
CDR3 DNA: TGTGCCAGCAGCTCCGCCGGGGACACAGATACGCAGTATTTT
CDR3 protein: CASSSAGDTDTQYF

V gene: TRBV6-1
clone size: once
D gene: NA
J gene: TRBJ2-7
CDR3 DNA: TGTGCCAGCAGTGAGGGCCACTCTGGGGCCGGCGAGCAGTACTTC
CDR3 protein: CASSEGHSGAGEQYF

V gene: TRBV5-1
clone size: NA
D gene: NA
J gene: TRBJ2-2
CDR3 DNA: TGCGCCAGCAGCTTGAACAGGGCCACCGGGGAGCTGTTTTTT
CDR3 protein: CASSLNRATGELFF

V gene: TRBV19
clone size: NA
D gene: NA
J gene: TRBJ2-7
CDR3 DNA: TGTGCCAGAAATGGACAGCAACCCTACGAGCAGTACTTC
CDR3 protein: CARNGQQPYEQYF

V gene: TRBV5-5
clone size: NA
D gene: NA
J gene: TRBJ1-1
CDR3 DNA: TGTGCCAGCAGCTTGGGCACTTCGAACACTGAAGCTTTCTTT
CDR3 protein: CASSLGTSNTEAFF

V gene: TRBV19
clone size: NA
D gene: TRBD1
J gene: TRBJ2-3
CDR3 DNA: TGTGCCAGTAGTAAAGCAGGGGGCTACGATACGCAGTATTTT
CDR3 protein: CASSKAGGYDTQYF

V gene: TRBV5-1
clone size: NA
D gene: NA
J gene: TRBJ2-7
CDR3 DNA: TGCGCCAGCAGCTTGCCAGGGCGGTCCTACGAGCAGTACTTC
CDR3 protein: CASSLPGRSYEQYF

V gene: TRBV28
clone size: NA
D gene: NA
J gene: TRBJ2-7
CDR3 DNA: TGTGCCAGCACCTCCCCGACTAGTAGCTCCTACGAGCAGTACTTC
CDR3 protein: CASTSPTSSSYEQYF

V gene: TRBV4-1
clone size: NA
D gene: TRBD2
J gene: TRBJ2-7
CDR3 DNA: TGCGCCAGCAGCCAAGTACGGGAGGGCAGGGGCGAGCAGTACTTC
CDR3 protein: CASSQVREGRGEQYF

V gene: TRBV5-4
clone size: once
D gene: NA
J gene: TRBJ2-1
CDR3 DNA: TGTGCCAGCAGCTTGGGGGCGACCCCCCATGAGCAGTTCTTC
CDR3 protein: CASSLGATPHEQFF

V gene: TRBV7-6
clone size: NA
D gene: NA
J gene: TRBJ2-1
CDR3 DNA: TGTGCCAGCAGCCTCGGGACTCCGTACAATGAGCAGTTCTTC
CDR3 protein: CASSLGTPYNEQFF

V gene: TRBV9
clone size: few
D gene: NA
J gene: TRBJ2-7
CDR3 DNA: TGTGCCAGCAGCGTAGATCCCGACACCGAGCAGTACTTC
CDR3 protein: CASSVDPDTEQYF

V gene: TRBV7-9
clone size: NA
D gene: NA
J gene: TRBJ1-2
CDR3 DNA: TGTGCCAGCAGCTTAGGTGCGGACTATGGCTACACCTTC
CDR3 protein: CASSLGADYGYTF

V gene: TRBV28
clone size: NA
D gene: NA
J gene: TRBJ2-1
CDR3 DNA: TGTGCCAGCAGTTTTGTAATGGGAGAAGGTGTGTCCAATGAGCAGTTCTTC
CDR3 protein: CASSFVMGEGVSNEQFF

V gene: TRBV5-8
clone size: NA
D gene: NA
J gene: TRBJ1-2
CDR3 DNA: TGTGCCAGCAGCTTGATCGGCTATGGCTACACCTTC
CDR3 protein: CASSLIGYGYTF

V gene: TRBV2
clone size: NA
D gene: NA
J gene: TRBJ1-2
CDR3 DNA: TGTGCCAGCAGTGAAGCGTCAGTCCCCTATGGCTACACCTTC
CDR3 protein: CASSEASVPYGYTF

V gene: TRBV6-1
clone size: once
D gene: NA
J gene: TRBJ2-1
CDR3 DNA: TGTGCCAGCAGTGACGGGTTCAGCTCCTACAATGAGCAGTTCTTC
CDR3 protein: CASSDGFSSYNEQFF

V gene: TRBV19
clone size: NA
D gene: NA
J gene: TRBJ2-2
CDR3 DNA: TGTGCCAGTAGGTACTACGGGGAGCTGTTTTTT
CDR3 protein: CASRYYGELFF

V gene: TRBV7-6
clone size: NA
D gene: NA
J gene: TRBJ1-4
CDR3 DNA: TGTGCCAGCAGCACTAACGGAGCAACTAATGAAAAACTGTTTTTT
CDR3 protein: CASSTNGATNEKLFF